This T cell receptor (beta chain) comes out of a study of blood T cell repertoires in COVID-19. Profiled with immunoSEQ multiplex PCR; TCRdb holds only in-frame clones, not every one. The sample lists 55,000 to 75,000 clones; 82% were seen once. Trimming removed 3 bases from V and 2 bases from J; junction bases left unmatched: 8. Germline V gives CDR1 GTSNPN, CDR2 SVGIG (reference sequence). The CDR3 loop spans 15 amino acids. This sequence joins TRBV30 and TRBJ2-3; 7 nucleotides agree with TRBD1. This sequence originates from an older man with active COVID-19. The sequenced sample consisted of peripheral blood. CDR3 loop: CAWRNWDRYTDTQYF. The CDR3 bases are TGTGCCTGGAGGAACTGGGACAGATACACAGATACGCAGTATTTT. Drawing the rest from reference TRBV30 and TRBJ2-3, the complete variable domain is SQTIHQWPATLVQPVGSPLSLECTVEGTSNPNLYWYRQAAGRGLQLLFYSVGIGQISSEVPQNLSASRPQDRQFILSSKKLLLSDSGFYLCAWRNWDRYTDTQYFGPGTRLTVL.